Below are 29 T cell receptor beta chains sequenced from a single sample in a study of T cells after yellow fever vaccination. TCRdb reprocessed the 5' RACE reads via MiXCR and lists one record per CDR3 protein. Of around 350,000 distinct CDR3 sequences in the sample, around 6.5% were seen once. The specimen comprised PBMCs, sampled 5 days after the yellow fever booster vaccination. The source is a man aged 30 to 39 who received the YFV17D yellow fever vaccine.

With respect to this clonotype: This sequence may be a read error, since a much larger clone differs from it by one base. The gene calls are TRBV7-8 and TRBJ2-7, with a possible D match to TRBD2 (6 bases). Germline values: CDR1 SGHVS, CDR2 FQNEAQ. The CDR3 is made up of 14 amino acids. The CDR3 DNA reads TGTGCCGGCAGCTTAGAGGCGGGACCCTACGAGCAGTACTTC. Translation: CAGSLEAGPYEQYF.

For this clonotype: A much larger clone is a single base away; this may be a read error. The chain has TRBV6-2 or TRBV6-3 and TRBJ2-1, with D possibly being TRBD1 (6 bases). Germline CDR1 MNHEY, CDR2 SVGEGT. Trimming removed 6 bases from V and 10 bases from J, with 10 bases in between. This CDR3 spans 11 amino acids. The CDR3 loop is CASSVGTEQFF. The CDR3 DNA is TGTGCCAGCAGCGTCGGGACAGAGCAGTTCTTC.

The sample holds a few counts of this clonotype. V is TRBV7-2 and J is TRBJ2-5; D unclear. Trimming pared 1 base from V and 5 bases from J, leaving 14 bases between. Germline V gives CDR1 SGHTA, CDR2 FQGNSA. The CDR3 consists of 15 residues. CDR3 region: CASSLVYHSLETQYF. The DNA of the CDR3 is TGTGCCAGCAGCTTAGTATACCACAGTTTGGAGACCCAGTACTTC.

This clonotype was detected only a few times. This chain uses TRBV6-2 or TRBV6-3 with TRBJ1-5, with D possibly matching TRBD1 (5 bases). CDR3 length equals 18 residues. Looked up from germline, CDR1 is MNHEY and CDR2 is SVGEGT. V lost 0 bases and J lost 0, with 15 bases in between. The CDR3 DNA reads as TGTGCCAGCAGTTACTCGGTGCAGGGCATGTATAGCAATCAGCCCCAGCATTTT. This codes for CASSYSVQGMYSNQPQHF.

In this sample, this clonotype turned up once. The chain uses TRBV28 and TRBJ2-5; D remains ambiguous. With 3 bases removed from V and 9 bases from J, the gap between germline ends came to 17 bases. The CDR3 has 14 residues. CDR1 is MDHEN and CDR2 is SYDVKM in the germline V gene. CDR3 in DNA: TGTGCCAGCAGTTTTCCGACGTCTAAGAGAGCCCAGTACTTC. It encodes CASSFPTSKRAQYF.

The V and J genes are TRBV27 and TRBJ2-1, with 7 bases aligning to TRBD1. This CDR3 contains 16 residues. Germline V gives CDR1 MNHEY, CDR2 SMNVEV (reference sequence). Trimming at V came to 5 bases and at J to 0 bases, leaving 7 bases not matched to a gene. CDR3 nucleotide sequence: TGTGCCAGCAGTGGGGGACAGATGAGCTCCTACAATGAGCAGTTCTTC. It translates to CASSGGQMSSYNEQFF.

Ten or more counts support this clonotype. The chain joins TRBV7-3 to TRBJ2-1, with TRBD1 matching over 7 bases. This CDR3 has 14 residues. V was pared by 5 bases and J by 6 bases, with 7 bases of the junction left unmatched. Germline V CDR1 and CDR2: SGHTA, FQGTGA. CDR3 nucleotides: TGTGCCAGCAGCCCCCGAGGGGGCCGCAATGAGCAGTTCTTC. Protein product: CASSPRGGRNEQFF.

On this clonotype itself: A read error is possible here, since a much larger clone lies one base away. The chain is built from TRBV4-3 and TRBJ2-7, with TRBD2 identical over 7 bases. Trimming at V came to 4 bases and at J to 3 bases, leaving 9 bases not matched to a gene. Germline V lookup: CDR1 LGHNA, CDR2 YSLEER. The CDR3 runs 15 residues. The chain's CDR3 is CASSLEVGGSYEQYF. In nucleotides, the CDR3 is TGCGCCAGCAGCCTGGAGGTTGGCGGGAGCTACGAGCAGTACTTC.

V gene TRBV3-1 combines with J gene TRBJ2-7; D perhaps matches TRBD1 (6 bases). The CDR3 has 14 amino acids. V was pared by 4 bases and J by 2 bases, with 12 bases between. Germline V gives CDR1 LGHDT, CDR2 YNNKEL (reference sequence). CDR3 in amino acids: CASSPGHPTYEQYF. CDR3 nucleotide sequence: TGTGCCAGCAGCCCGGGACATCCAACCTACGAGCAGTACTTC.

This clonotype has a handful of counts. V is TRBV7-8 and J is TRBJ2-1; TRBD2 aligns across 12 bases. The CDR3 totals 16 residues. The germline V gene encodes CDR1 SGHVS and CDR2 FQNEAQ. J gave up 6 bases and V 2 bases, and 5 bases lay outside the gene matches. The CDR3 DNA follows: TGTGCCAGCAGCTTATACGCTAGCGGGAGGGCCAATGAGCAGTTCTTC. Residues: CASSLYASGRANEQFF.

In its sample, this clonotype was seen a few times. The chain is built from TRBV5-1 and TRBJ2-5; 9 bases are a match to TRBD1. Germline CDR1 is SGHRS and CDR2 is YFSETQ. The CDR3 sequence is 16 residues long. With 3 bases clipped from V and 1 base from J, the junction kept 7 bases outside the gene matches. The CDR3 DNA is TGCGCCAGCAGCTCACCTTTGACAGGGGGCCAAGAGACCCAGTACTTC. Protein: CASSSPLTGGQETQYF.

The chain is built from TRBV20-1 and TRBJ2-1; 8 bases match TRBD2. V was pared by 1 base and J by 5 bases, with 4 bases of the junction left unmatched. The CDR3 sequence is 14 residues long. Germline loops: CDR1 DFQATT, CDR2 SNEGSKA (reference sequence). The CDR3: CSARAGGPDNEQFF. CDR3 DNA sequence: TGCAGTGCTAGAGCGGGAGGGCCGGACAATGAGCAGTTCTTC.

This clonotype was recorded at least ten times. V usage is TRBV7-2 and J usage is TRBJ2-1, with no clear D. The CDR3 totals 15 residues. V was shortened by 3 bases and J by 4 bases, with 13 bases between the two germline ends. Per the germline V gene, CDR1 is SGHTA and CDR2 is FQGNSA. CDR3 DNA: TGTGCCAGCAGCTTCTCCGTTGACGGGTACAATGAGCAGTTCTTC. This codes for CASSFSVDGYNEQFF.

This chain joins TRBV27 and TRBJ2-7; D is uncertain. CDR1 MNHEY and CDR2 SMNVEV come from the germline V gene (reference sequence). The CDR3 loop spans 13 amino acids. V lost 7 bases and J lost 4, with 14 bases in between. CDR3 residues: CASTSGSLYEQYF. In DNA, the CDR3 is TGTGCCAGCACCTCCGGGTCCTTATACGAGCAGTACTTC.

This clonotype was seen ten or more times. The rearrangement links TRBV6-5 to TRBJ2-6, with no clear D. Trimming removed 0 bases from V and 0 bases from J, with 6 bases in between. The CDR3 covers 16 residues. The germline gives CDR1 MNHEY, CDR2 SVGAGI. The CDR3 region has the DNA TGTGCCAGCAGTTACTCATCCCCCTCTGGGGCCAACGTCCTGACTTTC. Encoded protein: CASSYSSPSGANVLTF.

V is TRBV6-5 and J is TRBJ2-5, with TRBD1 matching over 7 bases. The CDR3 runs to 15 residues. Per germline, CDR1 MNHEY and CDR2 SVGAGI. V lost 0 bases to trimming and J lost 7 bases; unmatched junction nucleotides: 8. The CDR3 loop is CASSYSTQGSGTQYF. The CDR3 bases are TGTGCCAGCAGTTACTCTACACAGGGGAGTGGGACCCAGTACTTC.

This clonotype has a handful of counts. This sequence joins TRBV12-3 or TRBV12-4 and TRBJ1-5; D unclear. Trimming stripped 3 bases from V and 6 bases from J, with 9 bases between. The CDR3 runs to 13 residues. The CDR3, as DNA: TGTGCCAGCAGTTTTAGTGAAGGTCAGCCCCAGCATTTT. Translation: CASSFSEGQPQHF.

This clonotype came up a few times. V is TRBV20-1 and J is TRBJ1-1, with D perhaps matching TRBD1 (5 bases). This CDR3 is built from 13 residues. With 0 bases removed from V and 4 bases from J, the gap between germline ends came to 9 bases. Germline V gene sequence: CDR1 DFQATT, CDR2 SNEGSKA (reference sequence). DNA for the CDR3: TGCAGTGCTAGAGATTTCGGGGGCACTGAAGCTTTCTTT. This translates into CSARDFGGTEAFF.

This clonotype was detected only a few times. The chain uses TRBV20-1 and TRBJ1-2; possible D gene TRBD1, 6 bases. V lost 6 bases to trimming and J lost 6 bases, with 14 bases between them. Germline loops: CDR1 DFQATT, CDR2 SNEGSKA (reference sequence). The CDR3 contains 12 residues. The CDR3 is CSAGSGGDGYTF. The DNA of the CDR3 is TGCAGTGCCGGATCCGGGGGCGATGGCTACACCTTC.

The table lists this clonotype with many counts. V is TRBV5-1 and J is TRBJ2-1; possible D gene TRBD1, 7 bases. Germline values: CDR1 SGHRS, CDR2 YFSETQ. This CDR3 contains 15 residues. V lost 2 bases and J lost 3, with 12 bases in between. For the CDR3, the DNA is TGCGCCAGCAGCTTAACAGGGGAGGACTACAATGAGCAGTTCTTC. Amino acids: CASSLTGEDYNEQFF.

Concerning this clonotype: This clone may be a read error of a much larger clone one base away. The chain uses TRBV10-3 and TRBJ2-2; D ambiguous. V dropped 2 bases and J dropped 3 bases, with 7 bases sitting between them. Germline CDR1 ENHRY, CDR2 SYGVKD. CDR3 size: 14 residues. In DNA form, the CDR3 reads TGTGCCATCAGTGAGAGGTTGGACACCGGGGAGCTGTTTTTT. Its translation is CAISERLDTGELFF.

This clonotype was counted ten times or more. The V gene is TRBV20-1, the J gene TRBJ1-1, with D maybe TRBD1 (5 bases). Germline V lookup: CDR1 DFQATT, CDR2 SNEGSKA (reference sequence). CDR3 length: 14 residues. V lost 6 bases, J lost 0 bases, and 14 bases lay in between. The CDR3 region has the DNA TGCAGTGCGTTGTCCGGGACTATGAACACTGAAGCTTTCTTT. Protein sequence: CSALSGTMNTEAFF.

The J gene is TRBJ2-5, the V gene TRBV7-2, with 10 bases aligning to TRBD2. The CDR3 has 15 amino acids. V shed 0 bases, J shed 2 bases, and the junction held 0 bases outside the gene matches. CDR1 is SGHTA and CDR2 is FQGNSA in the germline V gene. CDR3 sequence (DNA): TGTGCCAGCAGCTTAGCTAGCGGGGGGCAAGAGACCCAGTACTTC. It is translated as CASSLASGGQETQYF. Full variable domain (rest looked up from reference TRBV7-2 and TRBJ2-5): GAGVSQSPSNKVTEKGKDVELRCDPISGHTALYWYRQSLGQGLEFLIYFQGNSAPDKSGLPSDRFSAERTGGSVSTLTIQRTQQEDSAVYLCASSLASGGQETQYFGPGTRLLVL.

This clonotype was observed at least ten times. CDR3 DNA: TGCAGTGCTAGTGAGCAGGGGGCGCTTGGGGCCAACGTCCTGACTTTC. Amino acid sequence: CSASEQGALGANVLTF. V usage is TRBV20-1 and J usage is TRBJ2-6; 8 bases fit TRBD1. This CDR3 contains 16 residues. The V gene end was trimmed by 3 bases and the J gene end by 3 bases; junction bases not matched to a gene: 7. Germline assignment: CDR1 DFQATT and CDR2 SNEGSKA (reference sequence).

This clonotype was counted at least ten times. The gene calls are TRBV6-1 and TRBJ1-5, with a tentative D call TRBD1 (5 bases). The germline V gene encodes CDR1 MNHNS and CDR2 SASEGT. Trimming removed 7 bases at V and 1 base at J, with 14 bases between. The CDR3 spans 15 residues. Here the CDR3 DNA reads TGTGCCAGCACCGCGGTCGGGGGGAGCAATCAGCCCCAGCATTTT. Encoded protein: CASTAVGGSNQPQHF.

This clonotype was found many times. Here the CDR3 reads CASSFSGQGELFF. DNA of the CDR3: TGTGCCAGCAGCTTTAGCGGGCAGGGGGAGCTGTTTTTT. The rearrangement uses TRBV7-3 and TRBJ2-2; 7 positions agree with TRBD2. Per the germline V gene, CDR1 is SGHTA and CDR2 is FQGTGA. This CDR3 is 13 amino acids long. Trimming removed 3 bases from V and 8 bases from J; junction bases left unmatched: 3.

This clonotype was picked up many times. CDR3 nucleotides: TGCGCCAGCAGCCAAGATAGCGGTGGGGCCAGGGATACGCAGTATTTT. The encoded protein is CASSQDSGGARDTQYF. The J gene is TRBJ2-3, the V gene TRBV5-1, with D possibly TRBD2 on 6 matching bases. Trimming shortened V by 4 bases and J by 6 bases, and 21 bases separated the two germline ends. Germline values: CDR1 SGHRS, CDR2 YFSETQ. This CDR3 region has 16 residues.

In its sample, this clonotype was seen a few times. The chain uses TRBV18 and TRBJ1-6; D is possibly TRBD1 (6 bases). CDR3 length equals 15 residues. The V and J ends lost 4 bases and 7 bases respectively, with 14 bases between them. Germline V gene data show CDR1 as KGHSH and CDR2 as LQKENI. The chain's CDR3 is CASSHDRPGNSPLHF. As DNA, the CDR3 is TGTGCCAGCTCACACGACAGGCCTGGGAATTCACCCCTCCACTTT.

This sequence joins TRBV18 and TRBJ2-4; D remains ambiguous. Trimming pared 4 bases from V and 1 base from J, leaving 14 bases between. The length of the CDR3 is 16 residues. Germline CDR1 is KGHSH and CDR2 is LQKENI. The CDR3 DNA sequence: TGTGCCAGCTCACGCGACTGGAGTGTGGCCAAAAACATTCAGTACTTC. Amino acid sequence: CASSRDWSVAKNIQYF.